The entry below describes one T cell receptor beta chain. The specificity of this receptor is unknown. One end of the junction fails to match germline, which may point to a read error. The cohort was made up of several hundred healthy bone marrow donors. At the time of sampling, all cohort members were nominally healthy, though unrecorded immune exposures were likely present. The donor was CMV seronegative and was included in the group of several hundred seronegative cohort members. A peripheral blood sample was provided by each donor, and peripheral blood mononuclear cells were used for TCR beta sequencing. Genomic DNA was extracted from the blood cell samples with the Qiagen DNeasy Blood Extraction Kit. Libraries came from the immunoSEQ multiplex PCR assay. For the multiplex PCR, a mixture combining 60 forward primers for TCR Vbeta segments and 13 reverse primers for TCR Jbeta segments was used. A multiplex PCR assay on genomic DNA amplified the CDR3 region of rearranged TCR beta genes. On the Illumina HiSeq System, the amplified TCR beta libraries were sequenced as 87-base-pair reads. Regarding the original processing steps: In a later analysis, 70 million to 95 million unique TCR beta chains were counted across the 500 to 850 repertoires, and approximately 11 million of these chains were shared by at least two donors. A nearest-neighbor algorithm error-corrected the raw reads and collapsed the reads into unique sequences, merging closely related sequences to remove PCR and sequencing errors. V, D and J gene segments were assigned by aligning CDR3 sequences to IMGT reference sequences. For a sequence to be retained, at least a six-nucleotide match to both a V gene segment and a J gene segment was required. Rearrangements were called productive when the CDR3 lacked stop codons and stayed in frame with V and J; all others were non-productive. Following IMGT convention, CDR3 was defined as the stretch from the second conserved V-encoded cysteine to the conserved J-encoded phenylalanine. Sequences without an unambiguous match to a single V gene segment were excluded from the earlier analysis of about 600 of the donors. In an earlier analysis of almost 600 of the donors, a V segment was called functional when productive rearrangements were above 56.7%, and segregating when the standard deviation between donors exceeded 5%. A statistical classification framework was built to diagnose cytomegalovirus status from the catalog of TCR beta chain sequences. In a later analysis, TCR nucleotide sequences were compared against IMGT/GENE-DB human TR gene sequences so that V and J genes could be assigned. The TCRdist pipeline was used in a later analysis to assign CDR3 sequences and most-parsimonious VDJ recombination scenarios. In a later analysis, each TCR beta chain was defined by its CDR3 amino acid sequence together with its V-gene family, and reads lacking a unique V-gene family were excluded. As a way to deal with suspected cross-contamination and a sequencing artifact, a later analysis dropped roughly 600 nucleotide sequences that were highly shared and had low generation probability. For each public chain, a later analysis derived a clonal expansion index from normalized ranks of inferred template counts within each repertoire. In a later analysis, generation probabilities were computed with a VDJ recombination model fitted to out-of-frame rearrangements, and the resulting probabilities were checked against IGoR. Hypergeometric tests were used in a later analysis to score TCR-TCR, TCR-HLA and TCR-CMV co-occurrence, with a repertoire-size bias correction applied to the TCR pairs. To estimate false discovery rates, a later analysis permuted the HLA or CMV assignments 20 times. A later analysis grouped co-occurring TCRs with DBSCAN, adding TCRdist sequence similarity when clustering within HLA-allele-positive subsets. For co-occurrence clustering, repertoires with fewer than 30,000 or more than 120,000 public chains were excluded, along with five repertoires with anomalous nucleotide sharing. This immuneACCESS table, as held by TCRdb, lists in-frame sequences with V and J called but not all clones. Of the missing ones, under half trace to an unresolved V gene in checked studies; the others have no known cause. V and J calls and clone size come straight from that table; D and trimming were deduced from the DNA. The sample includes under 200,000 clones, with 79% observed a single time. In total, the top ten clones hold about 2.3% of the sample.

The germline V gene sets CDR1 to SQVTM and CDR2 to ANQGSEA. Taken from cysteine to phenylalanine, the CDR3 has 19 residues. This entry keeps only the CDR3 DNA: 57 bases, framed from base 1. The source of the sample is a study of cytomegalovirus exposure and HLA in healthy donors (dated 2017 in TCRdb). With regard to the full study: In an earlier analysis of about 560 of the donors, 250 to 300 Gb of sequence data and 90 million to 120 million unique TCR beta sequences from 180 million or so T cells were reported. The number of typed donors differed by locus: about 620-640 for A, B, C, DRB1 and DQB1; approximately 520 for DQA1; over 600 for DPA1; and roughly 470 for DPB1. Every repertoire in the discovery cohort had been generated on one and the same sequencing platform. An early release that covered fewer than 750 HLA-typed donors contained around 300 gigabases of sequencing data and about 84 million unique TCR sequences. Both class I and class II loci were covered by HLA typing, at four-digit resolution. The study was designed to test whether signatures of past pathogen exposure could be identified by cataloging public T cell receptors. Five DR-DQ haplotypes were handled as single units for association and clustering, since linkage in the cohort was strong. In a later analysis, previously published TCR beta repertoires from hundreds of donors were re-analyzed and high-resolution HLA genotyping was added so that TCR occurrence patterns could be studied. The study profiled the T cell repertoires of 500 to 800 subjects by immunosequencing and related them to cytomegalovirus serostatus. On average, around 200,000 unique TCR beta nucleotide sequences were sequenced per donor among a few hundred genotyped donors of the cohort, with 15% to 20% of those sequences being non-productive. An earlier analysis of a few hundred of the donors applied high-throughput TCR beta sequencing to assess whether each TCR beta V gene segment acted as functional or pseudogenic. The genetic ancestry cluster associated with self-reported Caucasian donors included over 80% of the roughly 380 genotyped donors. To predict cytomegalovirus infection status, the study brought together high-throughput TCR immunosequencing, statistical association of individual TCRs with disease status, and machine learning. Alongside the repertoire data, information on donor age, sex, ethnicity and CMV serostatus was compiled. In addition to the first cohort of approximately 670 subjects, a separate validation cohort of under 150 different subjects was used. Rather than drawing on any new phenotypic data, the later analysis identified candidate immune exposures from TCR beta sequences and the way those sequences occurred across donors. A later genetic analysis took genome-wide SNP genotypes for 398 of the 666 donors and used that subset as a discovery cohort. Results the study describes overall, beyond this receptor: CMV serostatus was the only immune exposure information available for the cohort. A later analysis reported that several top co-occurrence clusters appeared linked to parvovirus B19, influenza, CMV and Epstein-Barr virus. Correlated functional status among segregating V segments might be attributable to linkage disequilibrium, but an unknown experimental factor could not be ruled out. In this cohort, only TCR beta chains were sequenced, and detectable features were limited by the absence of alpha or paired-chain data. A further reported finding was that TCR beta sequences accurately predicted the HLA-A and HLA-B alleles for most subjects in the first cohort. A few of the identified cytomegalovirus-associated TCR beta chains were confirmed in vitro to be specific for cytomegalovirus antigens. The authors suggested that the approach could potentially be generalized to other disease states and immunological phenotypes. In an earlier analysis of some 540 of the donors, most TCR beta V segments appeared in productive rearrangements about 87% or about 30% of the time, broadly matching IMGT annotations. In a later genetic analysis, fewer N-insertions in productive TCRs were reported among donors in an Asian-associated ancestry cluster than the 666-donor mean. Compared with equally common non-associated chains, HLA-associated TCR beta chains in a later analysis were more clonally expanded and had lower generation probabilities. The sequencing pipeline was judged likely to have produced a cluster of highly shared sequence variants as a technical artifact. About 17 rarely observed V segments, including chromosome 9 orphons, were excluded from the earlier analysis of approximately 500 of the donors because counts were too low. The presence/absence analyses assumed that sequencing depth was roughly uniform across donors, and that assumption may not be true. An association between a missense DCLRE1C variant and V-gene and J-gene trimming of TCR beta chains was found in a later genetic analysis and replicated in an independent cohort. Cytomegalovirus status was reported to be diagnosed by the classifier with high specificity and sensitivity in both the original and validation cohorts. Assigning TCR associations to individual alleles was difficult when HLA alleles, especially DR and DQ, strongly co-occurred. In the study, roughly 160 TCR beta chains were listed as associated with cytomegalovirus. According to a later analysis, most CMV-associated TCR beta chains appeared to be HLA-restricted, and the HLA associations seemed to be driven largely by CMV exposure. Specific HLA alleles were associated with 18,000 or so TCR beta sequences at a false discovery rate of 0.05 in a later analysis. Some IMGT-functional V segments, including TRBV6-2 and TRBV6-3, could not be distinguished by the 87-base-pair reads and were therefore excluded. Most TCR sequences were observed very rarely across donors, whereas some public TCRs were present in many individuals. Because some donors lacked HLA typing at each locus, the association tests relied only on the typed subset. A later analysis found that TCR association rates varied across HLA loci, with DRB1 alleles showing the most associated TCRs and HLA-C alleles the fewest.

Material: PBMCs. This TCR was sampled from a woman between 50 and 59 years old in good health and CMV-seronegative. The chain employs TRBV29-1 and TRBJ2-3, with TRBD2 identical over 10 junction bases. The nucleotide sequence is TGCAGCGTTGGTGGGTCATTCGAGCGGGGGGGGAGGAGCATAGATACGCAGTATTTT. Its translation reads: CSVGGSFERGGRSIDTQYF.